The T cell receptor beta chain under discussion was sequenced for a study of neurological immune-mediated disorders. In the study overall: A relapsing-remitting course was seen in most of the roughly 34 multiple sclerosis patients and a secondary progressive course in 3.

It was by 5'RACE with 10-nucleotide random UMIs that the cDNA was made. TCRdb called the 5' RACE reads again in MiXCR, with one record for every CDR3 protein. The sample holds 30,000 to 40,000 distinct CDR3 sequences, 3.5% to 4% seen once. Germline V gives CDR1 SGHDT, CDR2 YYEEEE. Deletions cut 5 bases from V and 2 bases from J, with 8 bases between. CDR3 length: 12 amino acids. This clonotype was counted only a few times. The antigen is undetermined. Study outcomes and limitations: Among expanded clones, no CDR3 amino acid sequences were shared across subjects, a pattern suggesting private repertoires in all groups. With the multiple sclerosis repertoire cluster, none of the clinical or MRI features showed an association.

The specimen sequenced was PBMCs. J is TRBJ2-7 and V is TRBV5-6, with D unresolved. This TCR derives from a man between 25 and 39 years old with multiple sclerosis. CDR3 amino acids: CASSRQTYEQYF. The CDR3 nucleotides read TGTGCCAGCAGTAGGCAGACCTACGAGCAGTACTTC.